The rows below give T cell receptor beta chains drawn from one sample of a study of blood T cell repertoires in COVID-19. Here immunoSEQ multiplex PCR was the method, and the copy in TCRdb shows in-frame clones only, minus some. The table lists some 73,000 clones, about 73% of them singletons. What was sequenced was peripheral blood. The receptor source for this set is a man aged 55-75 years with acute or convalescent COVID-19. Both conserved end residues are part of each CDR3. Part of the rows lack a size; the others show once, few, many or a class for expanded clones.

clone size	V gene	J gene	CDR3 protein
.	TRBV19	TRBJ1-2	CATRGGSSYGYTF
.	TRBV24-1	TRBJ1-6	CATSDRSFGSPLHF
.	TRBV9	TRBJ2-2	CASSVGGLANTGELFF
.	TRBV6-5	TRBJ2-2	CASSYSGTGGTGELFF
.	TRBV24-1	TRBJ2-5	CATSDDDRASGSETQYF
.	TRBV28	TRBJ2-7	CASSFGESYEQYF
many	TRBV5-1	TRBJ2-5	CASWDGRGEKEETQYF
few	TRBV3-1/TRBV3-2	TRBJ1-2	CASSQGSQLPNYGYTF
few	TRBV9	TRBJ1-2	CASSVDNRGHSGYTF
.	TRBV7-9	TRBJ2-1	CASSLDTTTYNEQFF
.	TRBV7-8	TRBJ1-2	CASSLQGGLQGPTF
.	TRBV9	TRBJ2-5	CASSVSGGQETQYF
.	TRBV11-2	TRBJ2-7	CASSPYAQGKSYEQYF
many	TRBV7-3	TRBJ2-3	CASSPTGLTTDTQYF
.	TRBV3-1/TRBV3-2	TRBJ1-6	CASSQDGGGNSPLHF
.	TRBV2	TRBJ2-1	CAQRDGAYNEQFF
.	TRBV28	TRBJ2-1	CASSSEGQGGNEQFF
.	TRBV6-5	TRBJ2-4	CASMGGEKNIQYF
.	TRBV5-5	TRBJ2-2	CASSLEGGTGELFF
.	TRBV30	TRBJ2-1	CAWSVGRVYSLRVAGGPESNEQFF
.	TRBV28	TRBJ1-6	CASSLYPGSPLHF
.	TRBV11-2	TRBJ1-2	CAIATEFNGYTF
.	TRBV19	TRBJ2-5	CASRGLGETQYF
.	TRBV19	TRBJ2-6	CASSPSEGQNGANVLTF
many	TRBV5-1	TRBJ2-2	CASSLETSDFAGELFF
few	TRBV25-1	TRBJ1-5	CASSGSGTGRDQPQHF
many	TRBV5-1	TRBJ1-5	CASSLDGIANQPQHF
.	TRBV7-8	TRBJ1-5	CASSLLNQPQHF
.	TRBV11-3	TRBJ2-7	CASSLDGLAGREQYF
.	TRBV27	TRBJ2-7	CASGGQEGYEQYF
.	TRBV12-3/TRBV12-4	TRBJ2-7	CASSLRGIYEQYF
.	TRBV4-1	TRBJ2-2	CASSHPREGAGTGELFF
.	TRBV6-2/TRBV6-3	TRBJ1-4	CASSGGQGVEEKLFF
.	TRBV2	TRBJ2-7	CASSEFLGQGVYEQYF
.	TRBV9	TRBJ2-5	CASSDGVREWETQYF
.	TRBV6-6	TRBJ2-5	CASSLGGEETQYF
.	TRBV19	TRBJ1-5	CASSRGLSNQPQHF
.	TRBV5-4	TRBJ2-6	CASSPYRGAGANVLTF
.	TRBV30	TRBJ1-1	CAWSGQGNTEAFF
.	TRBV28	TRBJ1-2	CASSFGQGWGYTF
.	TRBV15	TRBJ2-3	CATSRAYTTTDTQYF
.	TRBV5-1	TRBJ2-5	CASSEAPDRQETQYF
.	TRBV28	TRBJ1-1	CASVEDTEAFF
.	TRBV6-5	TRBJ1-2	CASSYFSTGASYGYTF
.	TRBV28	TRBJ2-3	CASSPPSTDTQYF
.	TRBV6-2/TRBV6-3	TRBJ1-5	CASSFLDRGLNQPQHF
.	TRBV19	TRBJ1-1	CASSPRDSMSEAFF
.	TRBV19	TRBJ1-1	CATGQGTEAFF
few	TRBV3-1/TRBV3-2	TRBJ2-3	CASSLTSGARTDTQYF
.	TRBV3-1/TRBV3-2	TRBJ1-2	CASSQGLTGGTGGYTF
few	TRBV4-2	TRBJ1-1	CASSQDIDSMNTEAFF
few	TRBV24-1	TRBJ1-1	CATSDPGQGAPEAFF
.	TRBV4-1	TRBJ1-3	CASSQDNRPRGDPGNTIYF
.	TRBV10-3	TRBJ2-1	CAISEDGEVTNNEQFF
few	TRBV24-1	TRBJ1-5	CATSDTTGLSNQPQHF
.	TRBV18	TRBJ1-1	CASTLTDRGGTEAFF
.	TRBV5-4	TRBJ2-3	CASSLGQGSTDTQYF
.	TRBV10-3	TRBJ2-3	CAISGTAGEGDTQYF
.	TRBV11-2	TRBJ2-5	CASSFDIGTSGGRETQYF